These T cell receptor beta chains were read from a single sample in a study of Graves' ophthalmopathy and Graves' hyperthyroidism. In TCRdb, the multiplex PCR reads were re-called with MiXCR into one record per CDR3 protein. Of some 1.1 million distinct CDR3 sequences listed, about 38% were seen once; the top ten hold around 10%. The sample comprised peripheral blood or thyroid tissue (not recorded which). These receptor sequences come from an adult man with Graves' hyperthyroidism. Each CDR3 is given with its conserved first and last residue. D genes are given only for firm matches. Size is omitted from some rows. Given values are once, few, many or a class for expanded clones.

D	V	J	size	CDR3	DNA
.	TRBV12-3/TRBV12-4	TRBJ1-1	many	CASSPGTQAFF	TGTGCCAGCAGCCCCGGGACACAAGCTTTCTTT
.	TRBV6-6	TRBJ2-7	many	CASQEGRGSSYEQYF	TGTGCCAGCCAGGAGGGGAGAGGGAGCTCCTACGAGCAGTACTTC
.	TRBV28	TRBJ2-7	.	CASTPIGHSYEQYF	TGTGCCAGCACCCCGATCGGACATTCCTACGAGCAGTACTTC
.	TRBV7-6	TRBJ1-6	.	CASSLIGQNSPLHF	TGTGCCAGCAGCTTAATCGGACAGAATTCACCCCTCCACTTT
TRBD1	TRBV20-1	TRBJ2-7	many	CSARTGQRYEQYF	TGCAGTGCTAGAACGGGACAGCGATACGAGCAGTACTTC
TRBD1	TRBV9	TRBJ1-6	once	CASSAGGGTAPLHF	TGTGCCAGCAGCGCAGGGGGGGGGACGGCGCCCCTCCACTTT
TRBD1	TRBV11-2	TRBJ2-7	few	CASSFSTGGSSYEQYF	TGTGCCAGCAGCTTCAGCACAGGGGGTAGCTCCTACGAGCAGTACTTC
.	TRBV11-2	TRBJ2-5	.	CASRPRDQGTQYF	TGTGCCAGCAGACCCCGGGATCAAGGGACCCAGTACTTC
TRBD1	TRBV20-1	TRBJ2-5	many	CSARTTGVQETQYF	TGCAGTGCCCGGACGACAGGGGTCCAAGAGACCCAGTACTTC
TRBD1	TRBV5-4	TRBJ2-7	many	CASSGRDRGSEQYF	TGTGCCAGCAGCGGCCGGGACAGGGGCTCCGAGCAGTACTTC
TRBD2	TRBV24-1	TRBJ2-1	.	CATSSTGTSGRHFRVEQFF	TGTGCCACCAGTTCCACCGGGACTAGCGGGAGGCACTTCCGTGTTGAGCAGTTCTTC
.	TRBV7-9	TRBJ1-1	many	CASSLAQGGYTEAFF	TGTGCCAGCAGCTTGGCACAAGGGGGGTACACTGAAGCTTTCTTT
.	TRBV19	TRBJ1-1	many	CASSIGRANTEAFF	TGTGCCAGTAGTATAGGACGCGCGAACACTGAAGCTTTCTTT
.	TRBV19	TRBJ1-2	many	CASSMGGSYGYTF	TGTGCCAGTAGTATGGGAGGTTCCTATGGCTACACCTTC
.	TRBV7-9	TRBJ1-4	.	CASSLMGPGKVYEKLFF	TGTGCCAGCAGCTTAATGGGACCGGGAAAAGTATATGAAAAACTGTTTTTT
TRBD1	TRBV4-3	TRBJ1-2	few	CASSLRTGDAYGYTF	TGCGCCAGCAGCCTGAGGACAGGGGACGCTTATGGCTACACCTTC
TRBD2	TRBV20-1	TRBJ2-7	many	CSALSGRPYEQYF	TGCAGTGCCCTGAGCGGGAGGCCCTACGAGCAGTACTTC
.	TRBV19	TRBJ1-2	many	CASTVRDYGYTF	TGTGCCAGTACGGTCAGGGACTATGGCTACACCTTC
TRBD1	TRBV15	TRBJ1-2	.	CATERDRDGYTF	TGTGCCACCGAGAGGGACAGGGATGGCTACACCTTC
.	TRBV29-1	TRBJ1-3	few	CSVEDRYRTFSGNTIYF	TGCAGCGTTGAAGATCGGTACAGAACGTTCTCTGGAAACACCATATATTTT
.	TRBV7-8	TRBJ2-5	.	CASSLKVFREETQYF	TGTGCCAGCAGCTTAAAGGTCTTTCGGGAAGAGACCCAGTACTTC
TRBD1	TRBV10-3	TRBJ2-5	many	CAISGQGENQETQYF	TGTGCCATCTCAGGACAGGGGGAAAACCAAGAGACCCAGTACTTC
.	TRBV6-5	TRBJ1-6	few	CASRDSQGSPLHF	TGTGCCAGCAGGGACTCTCAAGGCTCACCCCTCCACTTT
TRBD1	TRBV27	TRBJ1-6	few	CASSTPGQNSPLHF	TGTGCCAGCAGTACACCGGGACAGAATTCACCCCTCCACTTT
.	TRBV7-6	TRBJ1-1	few	CASSFMSFNRNTEAFF	TGTGCCAGCAGCTTTATGAGTTTTAATCGTAATACTGAAGCTTTCTTT
.	TRBV7-8	TRBJ2-7	few	CASSKTGSPYEQYF	TGTGCCAGCAGCAAAACAGGTTCTCCTTACGAGCAGTACTTC
.	TRBV10-3	TRBJ1-5	.	CAISGGARGYQPQHF	TGTGCCATCAGTGGAGGCGCGAGGGGATATCAGCCCCAGCATTTT
.	TRBV5-1	TRBJ1-5	many	CASSLAGMNQPQHF	TGCGCCAGCAGCTTGGCAGGGATGAATCAGCCCCAGCATTTT
.	TRBV4-1	TRBJ1-2	.	CASSQSFGGLDLGGYTF	TGCGCCAGCAGCCAGTCCTTCGGGGGCCTCGATTTGGGAGGCTACACCTTC
TRBD1	TRBV3-1	TRBJ2-6	once	CASRKVRGLGANVLTF	TGTGCCAGCAGGAAGGTCAGGGGGCTTGGGGCCAACGTCCTGACTTTC
TRBD1	TRBV24-1	TRBJ2-5	.	CASNPTGSQETQYF	TGTGCCAGCAATCCGACAGGGTCGCAAGAGACCCAGTACTTC
.	TRBV6-1	TRBJ1-5	few	CASKPPRGLSNQPQHF	TGTGCCAGCAAACCACCGCGGGGTTTAAGCAATCAGCCCCAGCATTTT
TRBD1	TRBV7-2	TRBJ1-2	.	CASSLGGRGVDGYTF	TGTGCCAGCAGCTTAGGGGGCAGGGGGGTCGATGGCTACACCTTC
.	TRBV20-1	TRBJ1-6	.	CSARGASGSPLYF	TGCAGTGCTAGAGGGGCTAGCGGGAGCCCCCTCTACTTT
.	TRBV29-1	TRBJ2-5	.	CSLGTLEETQYF	TGCAGCTTAGGGACGTTGGAAGAGACCCAGTACTTC
TRBD1	TRBV10-3	TRBJ1-2	.	CAIRAGDRATF	TGTGCCATCAGGGCAGGAGACAGGGCCACCTTC
TRBD1	TRBV20-1	TRBJ1-1	many	CSAKPLTGTGGLANTEAFF	TGCAGTGCCAAGCCACTTACCGGGACAGGGGGTTTAGCGAACACTGAAGCTTTCTTT
TRBD2	TRBV20-1	TRBJ2-5	many	CSARSAGESQETQYF	TGCAGTGCCAGAAGTGCGGGAGAGTCCCAAGAGACCCAGTACTTC
TRBD1	TRBV20-1	TRBJ1-2	many	CSEPDRGGGYTF	TGCAGTGAACCGGACAGGGGTGGGGGCTACACCTTC
.	TRBV11-2	TRBJ2-2	many	CASRTAGELFF	TGTGCCAGCCGAACCGCCGGGGAGCTGTTTTTT
.	TRBV20-1	TRBJ1-6	.	CSARSTYNSPLHF	TGCAGTGCCCGCTCGACCTATAATTCACCCCTCCACTTT
TRBD1	TRBV12-3/TRBV12-4	TRBJ2-7	many	CASRMGQGTYEQYF	TGTGCCAGCAGAATGGGACAGGGTACCTACGAGCAGTACTTC
.	TRBV29-1	TRBJ2-5	many	CSVISETQYF	TGCAGCGTTATTTCAGAGACCCAGTACTTC
.	TRBV15	TRBJ1-2	.	CATSRGTATNYGYTF	TGTGCCACCAGCAGAGGGACAGCGACAAACTATGGCTACACCTTC
.	TRBV28	TRBJ1-1	.	CASSLLGTQAFF	TGTGCCAGCAGTTTATTAGGGACACAAGCTTTCTTT
.	TRBV7-9	TRBJ1-4	few	CASRDTGTTNEKLFF	TGTGCCAGCAGAGATACAGGGACAACTAATGAAAAACTGTTTTTT
.	TRBV29-1	TRBJ1-1	many	CSGADRYTEAFF	TGCAGCGGGGCCGACAGGTACACTGAAGCTTTCTTT
TRBD1	TRBV6-1	TRBJ2-7	few	CASSEEGAVLYEQYF	TGTGCCAGCAGTGAAGAGGGGGCTGTCTTATACGAGCAGTACTTC
.	TRBV21-1	TRBJ2-7	.	CASSTRGQGYEQYF	TGTGCCAGCAGCACACGGGGGCAGGGTTACGAGCAGTACTTC
.	TRBV6-5	TRBJ1-2	.	CASRPSGAGGHYGYTF	TGTGCCAGCAGGCCTTCGGGAGCGGGGGGCCACTATGGCTACACCTTC
TRBD1	TRBV2	TRBJ1-2	once	CASGQRDRGPRVFDYTF	TGTGCCAGCGGCCAACGGGACAGGGGGCCCAGAGTATTCGACTACACCTTC
.	TRBV19	TRBJ2-2	.	CASSIFSGIEWASGELFF	TGTGCCAGTAGTATTTTTTCAGGGATAGAATGGGCATCCGGGGAGCTGTTTTTT
TRBD1	TRBV2	TRBJ2-7	many	CASRETGGEQYF	TGTGCCAGCAGGGAAACAGGGGGCGAGCAGTACTTC
.	TRBV5-1	TRBJ1-3	.	CASSLGGNRGNTIYF	TGCGCCAGCAGCTTGGGTGGGAATCGAGGAAACACCATATATTTT